Shown below are 10 T cell receptor beta chains from a single sample sequenced in a study of T-cell reconstitution after alpha-beta-depleted transplantation in children. Researchers prepared the TCRbeta library using unique molecular identifiers, the study reports. A single record per CDR3 protein comes from TCRdb applying MiXCR to the PCR reads. The sample lists around 600,000 distinct CDR3 sequences; 16% were seen once. The sequencing used PBMCs from the stem cell graft donor, collected from the stem cell graft. These receptors originate from a human donor who donated a stem cell graft to a child with acute myeloid leukemia.

The V call is TRBV18, the J call TRBJ2-1; D possibly corresponds to TRBD1 (7 bases). From germline, CDR1 is KGHSH and CDR2 LQKENI. Trimming pared 2 bases from V and 4 bases from J, leaving 12 bases between. The CDR3 loop spans 15 amino acids. The CDR3 bases are TGTGCCAGCTCACCAGGCAGGGGGACTTACAATGAGCAGTTCTTC. It codes for CASSPGRGTYNEQFF.

This clonotype was observed at least ten times. The chain employs TRBV20-1 and TRBJ2-1; TRBD2 agrees at 13 bases. This CDR3 has 17 residues. The V and J ends lost 5 bases and 6 bases, in that order; junction bases with no gene match: 13. The germline gives CDR1 DFQATT, CDR2 SNEGSKA (reference sequence). The CDR3 region is CSAEPPLAGGLGNEQFF. CDR3 nucleotides: TGCAGTGCTGAACCTCCACTAGCGGGGGGGCTGGGCAATGAGCAGTTCTTC.

The sample holds many counts of this clonotype. The chain has TRBV6-5 and TRBJ2-5, with 9 positions matching TRBD1. CDR1 MNHEY and CDR2 SVGAGI come from the germline V gene. The CDR3 loop spans 14 amino acids. Trimming cost V 2 bases and J 5 bases; bases outside gene matches: 3. CDR3 in DNA: TGTGCCAGCAGTTACGACAGGGGGTTGGAGACCCAGTACTTC. Its translation is CASSYDRGLETQYF.

CDR3 bases: TGTGCCAGCAGTTCCCGGGACACTCGGGAGACCCAGTACTTC. Encoded protein: CASSSRDTRETQYF. V gene TRBV6-5 combines with J gene TRBJ2-5; D possibly corresponds to TRBD1 (6 bases). The V end lost 4 bases, the J end lost 5 bases, and 14 bases lay between the germline ends. The CDR3 loop spans 14 amino acids. Germline-derived CDR1 and CDR2 are MNHEY and SVGAGI.

This clonotype was seen only once. One end of the junction fails to match germline, which may point to a read error. J is TRBJ2-7 and V is TRBV27; either TRBD1 or TRBD2 may supply D (5 bases each). The CDR3 contains 14 residues. The germline V gene has CDR1 MNHEY and CDR2 SMNVEV (reference sequence). The chain's CDR3 is CASSLGVPIYEHYF. The DNA of the CDR3 is TGTGCCAGCAGTTTGGGGGTCCCCATCTACGAGCACTACTTC.

This chain joins TRBV19 and TRBJ1-2; perhaps TRBD1 as D (6 bases). This CDR3 comprises 15 residues. Germline CDR1 is LNHDA and CDR2 is SQIVND (reference sequence). V was shortened by 5 bases and J by 2 bases, with 15 bases between the two germline ends. The CDR3 DNA follows: TGTGCCAGTAGTCCCGTGAGGGGGAAAAACTATGGCTACACCTTC. Its translation is CASSPVRGKNYGYTF.

This clonotype was observed at least ten times. The rearrangement uses TRBV29-1 and TRBJ2-3; no reliable D call. Trimming left V 3 bases short and J 3 bases short, with 4 bases between. The CDR3 spans 11 residues. Germline V gene lookup returns CDR1 SQVTM and CDR2 ANQGSEA. The CDR3 DNA follows: TGCAGCGTTGAGAAAACAGATACGCAGTATTTT. Translation gives CSVEKTDTQYF.

The chain employs TRBV7-2 and TRBJ1-4; 9 nucleotides line up with TRBD1. Germline V gives CDR1 SGHTA, CDR2 FQGNSA. The CDR3 sequence is 17 residues long. Trimming removed 4 bases from V and 7 bases from J; junction bases left unmatched: 13. The CDR3 DNA sequence: TGTGCCAGCAGCTCACCAATCTGGACAGGGGAAAGTGAAAAACTGTTTTTT. Its protein product is CASSSPIWTGESEKLFF.

Only one count was recorded for this clonotype. This may come from a read error, since a much larger clone is one base off. The CDR3 loop is CASSLDRDYNEQFF. The CDR3 nucleotides read TGTGCCAGCAGCTTGGACAGGGACTACAATGAGCAGTTCTTC. This sequence joins TRBV7-9 and TRBJ2-1; 8 nucleotides align to TRBD1. The CDR3 consists of 14 residues. Germline CDR1 reads SEHNR; CDR2 reads FQNEAQ (reference sequence). The trim removed 3 bases at V and 3 bases at J, leaving 1 base unmatched. Variable domain in full (rest from reference TRBV7-9 and TRBJ2-1): DTGVSQNPRHKITKRGQNVTFRCDPISEHNRLYWYRQTLGQGPEFLTYFQNEAQLEKSRLLSDRFSAERPKGSFSTLEIQRTEQGDSAMYLCASSLDRDYNEQFFGPGTRLTVL.

This clonotype occurred a few times. V is TRBV6-1 and J is TRBJ2-7, with a tentative D call TRBD2 (6 bases). The CDR3 consists of 15 residues. V was pared by 5 bases and J by 5 bases, with 19 bases between. Germline CDR1 and CDR2: MNHNS and SASEGT. CDR3 sequence reads: CASSSRDFKVHEQYF. Written as DNA, the CDR3 is TGTGCCAGCAGTAGCCGGGACTTTAAGGTCCACGAGCAGTACTTC.